This TCR beta chain was identified during a study of T cell repertoires in cytomegalovirus infection. This clonotype appeared a few times. The antigen is undetermined. The germline V gene encodes CDR1 KGHSH and CDR2 LQKENI. The trim removed 4 bases at V and 6 bases at J, leaving 10 bases unmatched. The CDR3 runs 17 residues. TCRdb used MiXCR to reprocess the reads, holding one entry per CDR3 protein. The profile shows 600,000 to 700,000 distinct CDR3 sequences, roughly 30% of them singletons. Study-wide results and caveats: There were HLA-C-restricted CMV-specific TCR beta clonotypes dominating the ex vivo response.

The material sequenced was cultured PBMCs, taken from culture after CMV antigen stimulation. The receptor was derived from a human donor in good health (CMV status not recorded). Some clones in this sample may be carry-over from other donors' samples. This rearrangement joins TRBV18 to TRBJ2-1; the match to TRBD2 covers 12 bases. CDR3 nucleotide sequence: TGTGCCAGCTCACGGGATCTAGCGGGAGGGCCCGGCAATGAGCAGTTCTTC. Encoded protein: CASSRDLAGGPGNEQFF.